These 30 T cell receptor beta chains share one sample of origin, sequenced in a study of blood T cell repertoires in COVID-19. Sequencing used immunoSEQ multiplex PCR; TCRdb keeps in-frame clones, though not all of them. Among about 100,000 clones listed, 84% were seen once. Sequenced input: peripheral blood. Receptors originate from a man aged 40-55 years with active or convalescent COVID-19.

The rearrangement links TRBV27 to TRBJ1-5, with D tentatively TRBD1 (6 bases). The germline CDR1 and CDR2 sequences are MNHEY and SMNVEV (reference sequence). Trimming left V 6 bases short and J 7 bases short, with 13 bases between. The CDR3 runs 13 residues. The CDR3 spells CASRATGNQPQHF. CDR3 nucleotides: TGTGCCAGCAGGGCAACAGGGAACCAGCCCCAGCATTTT.

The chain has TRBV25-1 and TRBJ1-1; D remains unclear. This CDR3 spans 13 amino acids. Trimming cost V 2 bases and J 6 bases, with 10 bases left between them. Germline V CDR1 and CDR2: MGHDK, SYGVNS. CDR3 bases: TGTGCCAGCAGTGAAAGCCAGGAGGCTGAAGCTTTCTTT. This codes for CASSESQEAEAFF.

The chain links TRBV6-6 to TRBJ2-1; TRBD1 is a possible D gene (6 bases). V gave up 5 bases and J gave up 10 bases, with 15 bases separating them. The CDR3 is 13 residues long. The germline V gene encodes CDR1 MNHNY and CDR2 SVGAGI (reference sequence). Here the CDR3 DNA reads TGTGCCAGCAGTACAGGGTTATCAGGGGAGCAGTTCTTC. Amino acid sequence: CASSTGLSGEQFF.

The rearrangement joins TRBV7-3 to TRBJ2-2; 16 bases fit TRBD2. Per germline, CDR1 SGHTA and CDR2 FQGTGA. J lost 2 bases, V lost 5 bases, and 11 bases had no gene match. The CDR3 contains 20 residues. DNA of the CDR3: TGTGCCAGCAGCCCCTCCGGGACTAGCGGGGGGGCGTCTAACACCGGGGAGCTGTTTTTT. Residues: CASSPSGTSGGASNTGELFF.

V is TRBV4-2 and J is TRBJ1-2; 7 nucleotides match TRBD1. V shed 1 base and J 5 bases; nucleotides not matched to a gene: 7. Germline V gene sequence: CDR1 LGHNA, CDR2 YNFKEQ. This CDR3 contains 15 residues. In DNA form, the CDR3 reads TGTGCCAGCAGCCAAGCGCAGGGGGAACGGTATGGCTACACCTTC. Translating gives CASSQAQGERYGYTF.

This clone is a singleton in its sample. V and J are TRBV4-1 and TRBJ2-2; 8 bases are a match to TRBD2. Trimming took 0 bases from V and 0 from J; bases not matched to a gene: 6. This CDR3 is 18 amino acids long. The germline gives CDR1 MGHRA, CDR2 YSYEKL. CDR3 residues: CASSQEVAGSTNTGELFF. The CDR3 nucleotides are TGCGCCAGCAGCCAAGAAGTAGCGGGGAGCACGAACACCGGGGAGCTGTTTTTT.

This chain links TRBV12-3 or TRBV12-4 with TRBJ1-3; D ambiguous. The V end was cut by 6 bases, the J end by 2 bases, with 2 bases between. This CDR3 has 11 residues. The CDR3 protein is CASSAGNTIYF. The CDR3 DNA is TGTGCCAGCAGCGCTGGAAACACCATATATTTT.

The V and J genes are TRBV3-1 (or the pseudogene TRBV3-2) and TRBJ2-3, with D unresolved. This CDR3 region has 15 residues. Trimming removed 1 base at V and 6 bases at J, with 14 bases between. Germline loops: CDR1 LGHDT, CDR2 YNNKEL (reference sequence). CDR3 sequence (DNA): TGTGCCAGCAGCCAAGTCGTGGGCCCGATGGATACGCAGTATTTT. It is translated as CASSQVVGPMDTQYF.

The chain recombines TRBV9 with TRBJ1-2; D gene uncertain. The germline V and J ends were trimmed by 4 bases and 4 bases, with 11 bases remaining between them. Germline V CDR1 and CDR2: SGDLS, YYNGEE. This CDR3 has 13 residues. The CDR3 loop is CASSPLSFYGYTF. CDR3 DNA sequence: TGTGCCAGCAGCCCCCTATCGTTCTATGGCTACACCTTC.

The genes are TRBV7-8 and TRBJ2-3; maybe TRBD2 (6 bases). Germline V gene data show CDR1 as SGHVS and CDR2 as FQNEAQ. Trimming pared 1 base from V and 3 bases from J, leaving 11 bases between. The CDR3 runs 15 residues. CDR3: CASSLEAGRTDTQYF. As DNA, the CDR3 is TGTGCCAGCAGCTTAGAGGCGGGGAGGACAGATACGCAGTATTTT.

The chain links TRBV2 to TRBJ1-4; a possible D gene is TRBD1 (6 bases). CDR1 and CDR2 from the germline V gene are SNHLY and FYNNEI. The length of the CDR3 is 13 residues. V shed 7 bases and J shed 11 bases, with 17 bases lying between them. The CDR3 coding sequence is TGTGCCAGCAACCTTTTACAGGGTATGAAACTGTTTTTT. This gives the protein CASNLLQGMKLFF.

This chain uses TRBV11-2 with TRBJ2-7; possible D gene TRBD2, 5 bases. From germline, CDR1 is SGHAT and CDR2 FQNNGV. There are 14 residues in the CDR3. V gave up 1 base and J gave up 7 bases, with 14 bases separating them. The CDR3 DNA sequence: TGTGCCAGCAGCTTAGGGCCGGAGGCTAGGGAGCAGTACTTC. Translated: CASSLGPEAREQYF.

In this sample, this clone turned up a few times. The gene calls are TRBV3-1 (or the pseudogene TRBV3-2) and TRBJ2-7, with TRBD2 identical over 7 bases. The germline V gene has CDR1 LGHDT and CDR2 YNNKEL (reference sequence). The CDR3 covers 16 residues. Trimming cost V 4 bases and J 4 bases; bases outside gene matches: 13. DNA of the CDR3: TGTGCCAGCAGCCCTTCCCAGCGGGGAGGAATTTACGAGCAGTACTTC. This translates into CASSPSQRGGIYEQYF.

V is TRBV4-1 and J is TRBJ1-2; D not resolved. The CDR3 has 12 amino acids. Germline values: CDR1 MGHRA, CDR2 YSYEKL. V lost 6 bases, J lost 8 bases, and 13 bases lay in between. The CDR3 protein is CASRADRRGYTF. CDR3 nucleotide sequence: TGCGCCAGCAGAGCAGACCGGCGGGGCTACACCTTC.

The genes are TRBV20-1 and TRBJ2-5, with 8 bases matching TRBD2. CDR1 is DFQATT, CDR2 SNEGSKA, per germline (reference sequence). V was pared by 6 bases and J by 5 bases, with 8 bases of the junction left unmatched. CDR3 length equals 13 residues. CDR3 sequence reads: CSASPGGRETQYF. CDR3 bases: TGCAGTGCGAGTCCGGGGGGGAGGGAGACCCAGTACTTC.

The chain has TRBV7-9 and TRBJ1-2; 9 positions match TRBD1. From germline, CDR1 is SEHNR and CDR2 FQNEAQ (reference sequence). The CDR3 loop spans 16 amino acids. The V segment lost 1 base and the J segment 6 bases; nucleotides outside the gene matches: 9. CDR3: CASSLGSGQGRDGYTF. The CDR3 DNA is TGTGCCAGCAGCTTAGGGTCGGGACAGGGACGGGATGGCTACACCTTC.

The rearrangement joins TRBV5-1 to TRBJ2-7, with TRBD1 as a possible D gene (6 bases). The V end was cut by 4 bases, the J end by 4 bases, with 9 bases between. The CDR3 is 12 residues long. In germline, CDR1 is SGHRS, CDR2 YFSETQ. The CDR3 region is CASSPQGYEQYF. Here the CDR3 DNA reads TGCGCCAGCAGCCCCCAGGGGTACGAGCAGTACTTC.

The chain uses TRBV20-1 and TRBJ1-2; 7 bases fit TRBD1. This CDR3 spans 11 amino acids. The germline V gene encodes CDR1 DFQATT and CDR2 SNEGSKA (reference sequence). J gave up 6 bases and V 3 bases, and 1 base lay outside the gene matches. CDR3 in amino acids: CSARTGNGYTF. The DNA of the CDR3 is TGCAGTGCTAGGACAGGGAATGGCTACACCTTC.

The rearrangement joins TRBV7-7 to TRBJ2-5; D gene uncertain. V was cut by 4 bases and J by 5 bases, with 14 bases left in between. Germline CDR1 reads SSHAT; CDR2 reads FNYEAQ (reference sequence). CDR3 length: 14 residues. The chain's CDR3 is CASSSGPAIETQYF. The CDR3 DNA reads TGTGCCAGCAGCTCTGGCCCAGCGATCGAGACCCAGTACTTC.

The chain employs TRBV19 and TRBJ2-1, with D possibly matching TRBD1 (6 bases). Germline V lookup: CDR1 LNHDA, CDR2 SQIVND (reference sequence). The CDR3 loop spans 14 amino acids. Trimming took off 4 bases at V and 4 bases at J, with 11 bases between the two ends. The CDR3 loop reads CASSTWTEYNEQFF. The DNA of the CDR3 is TGTGCCAGTAGTACCTGGACAGAATACAATGAGCAGTTCTTC.

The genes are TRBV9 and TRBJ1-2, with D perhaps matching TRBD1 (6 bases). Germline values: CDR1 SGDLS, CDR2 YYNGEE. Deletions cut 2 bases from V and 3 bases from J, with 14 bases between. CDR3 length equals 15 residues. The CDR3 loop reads CASSVGTSRDYGYTF. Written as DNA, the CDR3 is TGTGCCAGCAGCGTGGGGACATCTAGGGACTATGGCTACACCTTC.

The CDR3 sequence: CASSLAENSPLHF. The CDR3 region has the DNA TGTGCCAGCAGCTTGGCAGAAAATTCACCCCTCCACTTT. The rearrangement joins TRBV7-2 to TRBJ1-6, with D unresolved. Germline CDR1 reads SGHTA; CDR2 reads FQGNSA. V lost 3 bases and J lost 7, with 7 bases in between. This CDR3 is built from 13 residues.

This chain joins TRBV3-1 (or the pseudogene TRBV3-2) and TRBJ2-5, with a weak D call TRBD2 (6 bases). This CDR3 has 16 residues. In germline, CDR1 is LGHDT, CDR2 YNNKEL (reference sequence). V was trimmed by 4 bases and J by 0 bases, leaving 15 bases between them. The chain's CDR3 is CASSPAKIADQETQYF. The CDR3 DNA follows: TGTGCCAGCAGCCCCGCGAAAATAGCGGACCAAGAGACCCAGTACTTC.

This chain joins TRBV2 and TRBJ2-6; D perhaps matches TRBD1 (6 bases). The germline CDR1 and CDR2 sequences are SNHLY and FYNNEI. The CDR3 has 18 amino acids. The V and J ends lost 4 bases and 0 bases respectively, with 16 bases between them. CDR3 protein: CASSGNPGHSSGANVLTF. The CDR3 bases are TGTGCCAGCAGTGGGAATCCGGGACATTCCTCTGGGGCCAACGTCCTGACTTTC.

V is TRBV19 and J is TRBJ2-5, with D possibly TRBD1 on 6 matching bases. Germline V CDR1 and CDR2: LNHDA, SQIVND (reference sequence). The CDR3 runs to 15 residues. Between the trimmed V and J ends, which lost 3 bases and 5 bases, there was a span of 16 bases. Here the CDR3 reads CASSIRGQRIETQYF. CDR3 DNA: TGTGCCAGTAGTATCAGGGGCCAGAGGATCGAGACCCAGTACTTC.

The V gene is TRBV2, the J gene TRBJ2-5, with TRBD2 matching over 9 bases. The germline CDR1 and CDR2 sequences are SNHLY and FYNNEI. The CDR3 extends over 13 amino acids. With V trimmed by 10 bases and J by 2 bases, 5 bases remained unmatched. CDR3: CATQRGDQETQYF. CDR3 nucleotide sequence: TGTGCCACCCAGCGGGGGGATCAAGAGACCCAGTACTTC.

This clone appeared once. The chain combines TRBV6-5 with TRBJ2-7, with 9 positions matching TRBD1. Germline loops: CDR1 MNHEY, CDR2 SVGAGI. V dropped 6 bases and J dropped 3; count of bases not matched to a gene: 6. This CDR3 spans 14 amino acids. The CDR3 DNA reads TGTGCCAGCAGAGGGGGACAGGGTATCTACGAGCAGTACTTC. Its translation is CASRGGQGIYEQYF.

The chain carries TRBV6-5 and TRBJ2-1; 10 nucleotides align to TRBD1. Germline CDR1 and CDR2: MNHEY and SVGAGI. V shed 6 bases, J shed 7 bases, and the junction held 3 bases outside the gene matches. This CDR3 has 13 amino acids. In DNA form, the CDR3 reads TGTGCCAGCAGCGGACAGGGGGGGAATGAGCAGTTCTTC. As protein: CASSGQGGNEQFF.

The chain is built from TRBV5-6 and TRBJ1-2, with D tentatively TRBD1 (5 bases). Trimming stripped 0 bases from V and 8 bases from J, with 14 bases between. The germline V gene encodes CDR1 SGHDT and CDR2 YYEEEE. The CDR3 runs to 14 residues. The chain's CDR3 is CASSLGSRVAGYTF. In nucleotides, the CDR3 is TGTGCCAGCAGCTTGGGGTCCAGGGTGGCCGGCTACACCTTC. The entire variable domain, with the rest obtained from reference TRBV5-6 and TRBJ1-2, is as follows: DAGVTQSPTHLIKTRGQQVTLRCSPKSGHDTVSWYQQALGQGPQFIFQYYEEEERQRGNFPDRFSGHQFPNYSSELNVNALLLGDSALYLCASSLGSRVAGYTFGSGTRLTVV.

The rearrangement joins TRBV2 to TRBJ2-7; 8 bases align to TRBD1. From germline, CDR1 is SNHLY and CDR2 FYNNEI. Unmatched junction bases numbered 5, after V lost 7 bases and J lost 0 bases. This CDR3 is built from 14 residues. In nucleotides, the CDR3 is TGTGCCAGCAAGATAGACAGGGGCTCCTACGAGCAGTACTTC. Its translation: CASKIDRGSYEQYF.